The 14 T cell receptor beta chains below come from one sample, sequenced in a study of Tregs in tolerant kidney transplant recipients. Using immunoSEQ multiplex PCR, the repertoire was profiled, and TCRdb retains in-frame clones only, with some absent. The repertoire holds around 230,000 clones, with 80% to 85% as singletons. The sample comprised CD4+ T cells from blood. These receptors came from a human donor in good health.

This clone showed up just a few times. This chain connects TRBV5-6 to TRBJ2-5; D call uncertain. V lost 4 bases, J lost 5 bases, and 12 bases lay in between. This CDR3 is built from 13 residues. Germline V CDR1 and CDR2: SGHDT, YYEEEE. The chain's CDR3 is CASSRDVWETQYF. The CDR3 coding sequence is TGTGCCAGCAGCCGCGATGTCTGGGAGACCCAGTACTTC.

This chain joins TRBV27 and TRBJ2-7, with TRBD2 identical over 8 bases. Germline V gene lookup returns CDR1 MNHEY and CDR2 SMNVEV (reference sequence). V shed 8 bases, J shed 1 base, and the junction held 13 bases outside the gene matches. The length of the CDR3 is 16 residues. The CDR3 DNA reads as TGTGCCAGCCTCCGGGGGGGCAGGGAGCCTTCCTACGAGCAGTACTTC. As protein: CASLRGGREPSYEQYF.

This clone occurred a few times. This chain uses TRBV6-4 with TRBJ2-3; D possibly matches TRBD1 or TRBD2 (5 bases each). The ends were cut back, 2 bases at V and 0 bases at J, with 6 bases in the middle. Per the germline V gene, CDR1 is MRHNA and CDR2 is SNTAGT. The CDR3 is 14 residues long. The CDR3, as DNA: TGTGCCAGCAGTGACCGGGACAGCACAGATACGCAGTATTTT. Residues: CASSDRDSTDTQYF.

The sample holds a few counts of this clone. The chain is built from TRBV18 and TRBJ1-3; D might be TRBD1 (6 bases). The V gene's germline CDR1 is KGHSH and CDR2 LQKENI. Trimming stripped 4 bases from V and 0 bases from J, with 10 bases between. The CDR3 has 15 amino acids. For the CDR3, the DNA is TGTGCCAGCTCACGAACAGGGTTCTCTGGAAACACCATATATTTT. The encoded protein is CASSRTGFSGNTIYF.

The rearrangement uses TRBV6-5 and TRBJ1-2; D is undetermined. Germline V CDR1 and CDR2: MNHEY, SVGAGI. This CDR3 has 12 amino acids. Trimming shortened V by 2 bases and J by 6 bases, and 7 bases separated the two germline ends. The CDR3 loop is CASSYDADGYTF. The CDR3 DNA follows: TGTGCCAGCAGTTACGATGCTGATGGCTACACCTTC.

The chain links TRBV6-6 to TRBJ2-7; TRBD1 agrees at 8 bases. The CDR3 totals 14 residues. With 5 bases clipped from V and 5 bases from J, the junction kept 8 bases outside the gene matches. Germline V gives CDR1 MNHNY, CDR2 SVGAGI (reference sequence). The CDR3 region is CASSPGQVAHEQYF. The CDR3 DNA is TGTGCCAGCAGTCCGGGACAGGTTGCCCACGAGCAGTACTTC.

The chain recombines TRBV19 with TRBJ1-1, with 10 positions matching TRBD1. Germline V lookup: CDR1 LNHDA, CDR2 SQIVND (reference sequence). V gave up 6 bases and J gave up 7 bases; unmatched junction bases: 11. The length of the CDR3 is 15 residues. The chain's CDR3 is CASRLLGTGAGEAFF. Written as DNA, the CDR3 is TGTGCCAGTAGACTCCTCGGGACAGGGGCGGGTGAAGCTTTCTTT.

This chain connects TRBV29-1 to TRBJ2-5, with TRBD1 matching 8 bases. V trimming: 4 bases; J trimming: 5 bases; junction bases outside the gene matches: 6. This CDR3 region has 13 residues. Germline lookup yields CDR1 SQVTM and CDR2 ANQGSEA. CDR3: CSVVGQGLETQYF. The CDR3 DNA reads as TGCAGCGTTGTCGGACAGGGTTTGGAGACCCAGTACTTC. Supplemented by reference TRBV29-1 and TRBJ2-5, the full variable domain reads SAVISQKPSRDICQRGTSLTIQCQVDSQVTMMFWYRQQPGQSLTLIATANQGSEATYESGFVIDKFPISRPNLTFSTLTVSNMSPEDSSIYLCSVVGQGLETQYFGPGTRLLVL.

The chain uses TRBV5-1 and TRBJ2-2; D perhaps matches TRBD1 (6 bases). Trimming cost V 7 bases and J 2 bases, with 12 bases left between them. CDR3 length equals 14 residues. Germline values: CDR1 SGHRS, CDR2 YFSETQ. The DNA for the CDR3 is TGCGCCAGCGTAGAGGACAGTAACACCGGGGAGCTGTTTTTT. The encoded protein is CASVEDSNTGELFF.

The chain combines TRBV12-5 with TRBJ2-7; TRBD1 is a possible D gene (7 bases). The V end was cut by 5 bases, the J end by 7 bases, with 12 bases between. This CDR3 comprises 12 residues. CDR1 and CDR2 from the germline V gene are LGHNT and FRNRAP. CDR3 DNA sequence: TGTGCTAGTGGTGGGGGGACAGAGGAGCAGTACTTC. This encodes CASGGGTEEQYF.

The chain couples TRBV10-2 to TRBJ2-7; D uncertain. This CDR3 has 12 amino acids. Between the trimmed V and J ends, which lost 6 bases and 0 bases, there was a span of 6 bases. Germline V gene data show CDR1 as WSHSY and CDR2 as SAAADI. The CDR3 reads CASSRTSYEQYF. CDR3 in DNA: TGCGCCAGCAGCCGGACCTCCTACGAGCAGTACTTC.

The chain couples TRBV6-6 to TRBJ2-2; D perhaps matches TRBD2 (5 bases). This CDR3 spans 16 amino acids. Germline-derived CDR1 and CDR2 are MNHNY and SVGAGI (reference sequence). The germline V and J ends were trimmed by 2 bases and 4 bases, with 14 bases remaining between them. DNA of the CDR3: TGTGCCAGCAGTTACCGAGGGAGCCTGGGCACCGGGGAGCTGTTTTTT. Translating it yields CASSYRGSLGTGELFF.

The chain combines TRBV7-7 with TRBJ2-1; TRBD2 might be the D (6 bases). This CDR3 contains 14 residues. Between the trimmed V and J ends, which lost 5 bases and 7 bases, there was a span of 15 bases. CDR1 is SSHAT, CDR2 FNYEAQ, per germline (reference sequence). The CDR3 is CASSPRDGTNEQFF. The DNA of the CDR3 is TGTGCCAGCAGCCCGCGGGACGGTACGAATGAGCAGTTCTTC.

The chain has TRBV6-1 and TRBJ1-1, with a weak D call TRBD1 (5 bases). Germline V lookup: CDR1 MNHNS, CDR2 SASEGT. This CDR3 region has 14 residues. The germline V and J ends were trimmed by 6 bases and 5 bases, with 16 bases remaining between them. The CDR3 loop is CASRVQSGGTEAFF. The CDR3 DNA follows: TGTGCCAGCAGAGTACAGTCGGGGGGAACTGAAGCTTTCTTT.